This is a list of T cell receptor beta chains from one sample in a study of blood T cell repertoires in COVID-19. The data were produced by immunoSEQ multiplex PCR, yet TCRdb's version contains in-frame clones alone and is incomplete. The sample lists fewer than 350,000 clones; around 86% were seen once. Material for sequencing was peripheral blood. Every receptor here comes from a woman aged 60-70 years with active or convalescent COVID-19. The conserved cysteine and the conserved F or W are not part of the CDR3 here.

v_gene	len	j_gene	CDR3aa
TRBV19	16	TRBJ2-6	ASTEDRRTSAGANVLT
TRBV24-1	14	TRBJ2-1	ATSDSGASGYNEQF
TRBV14	12	TRBJ1-2	ASSQATFLYGYT
TRBV27	13	TRBJ1-5	ASSLSAGRNQPQH
TRBV2	13	TRBJ1-2	ASITGSPRSRGYT
TRBV18	12	TRBJ1-2	ASSPPETGRPYT
TRBV6-2/TRBV6-3	14	TRBJ2-3	ASSYRASGDLDTQY
TRBV6-2/TRBV6-3	14	TRBJ1-2	ASSYSGFGLIMGYT
TRBV29-1	13	TRBJ2-5	SVDGLAGGQETQY
TRBV19	12	TRBJ2-1	ASSIWGSSGEQF
TRBV30	11	TRBJ1-5	AWSANRDQPQH
TRBV9	14	TRBJ2-2	ASSPQGSVKTGELF
TRBV7-8	12	TRBJ2-2	ASSFGQGTGELF
TRBV5-6	14	TRBJ1-6	ASSLTAAIHNSPLH
TRBV7-2	12	TRBJ2-7	ASSLDRGSYEQY
TRBV19	14	TRBJ1-5	ASSIRPGESNQPQH
TRBV5-4	14	TRBJ1-2	ASSRWGQGAGYGYT
TRBV2	13	TRBJ1-3	ASSDERGRGNTIY
TRBV30	9	TRBJ1-1	AWAVNTEAF
TRBV21-1	15	TRBJ2-7	ASSKAIRDRGTYEQY
TRBV4-3	14	TRBJ2-5	ASSPTRGGIQETQY
TRBV2	10	TRBJ1-1	ASTSRRAEAF
TRBV5-1	12	TRBJ2-7	ASSLGQVHGEQY
TRBV4-2	11	TRBJ1-5	ASSLLHGQPQH
TRBV9	13	TRBJ1-5	ASSAQGYSNQPQH
TRBV5-8	16	TRBJ2-1	ASSLWVMANSRYNEQF
TRBV5-4	13	TRBJ2-5	ASSLGLAGEETQY
TRBV6-5	12	TRBJ2-7	ASSYSPVGYEQY
TRBV7-9	11	TRBJ2-4	ASSPVRTDIQY
TRBV5-1	12	TRBJ2-1	ASSSQGARVEQF
TRBV6-5	10	TRBJ1-4	ASSRTNEKLF
TRBV28	11	TRBJ2-7	ASSFQVSYEQY
TRBV7-2	12	TRBJ1-6	ASSLAREESPLH
TRBV7-9	14	TRBJ2-3	ASSGDQGAPTDTQY
TRBV2	14	TRBJ2-7	ASSESGQKAVYEQY
TRBV7-9	10	TRBJ2-7	ASSRTGPEQY
TRBV18	13	TRBJ1-1	ASSADPAGGTEAF
TRBV12-5	9	TRBJ2-7	ASGLDRVRN
TRBV30	14	TRBJ1-2	AWSVYGSSGGYGYT
TRBV9	13	TRBJ1-2	ASSVPGQGGDGYT
TRBV13	19	TRBJ1-5	ASSLGLPDRYPSYGNQPQH
TRBV2	13	TRBJ1-6	ASSGGTGIDSPLH
TRBV9	13	TRBJ1-2	ASSVAGDPNYGYT
TRBV25-1	15	TRBJ2-3	ASSDSVASGVSDTQY
TRBV27	15	TRBJ2-7	ASSLVTSGGGSGEQY
TRBV15	11	TRBJ1-2	ATSRDGAGEIT
TRBV16	13	TRBJ1-5	ASSQGRTLHQPQH
TRBV14	11	TRBJ2-7	ASSQDLGAEQY
TRBV3-1/TRBV3-2	14	TRBJ1-2	ASSQAGGASNYGYT
TRBV29-1	9	TRBJ1-2	SVMKGEGYT
TRBV7-6	14	TRBJ2-6	ASSLGSGTGANVLT
TRBV18	14	TRBJ2-3	ASSPRRFERTDTQY